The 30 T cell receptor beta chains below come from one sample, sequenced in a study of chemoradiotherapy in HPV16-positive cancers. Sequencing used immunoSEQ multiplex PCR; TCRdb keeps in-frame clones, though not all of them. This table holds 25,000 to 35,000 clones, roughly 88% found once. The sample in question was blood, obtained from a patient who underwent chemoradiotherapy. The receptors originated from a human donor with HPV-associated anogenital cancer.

The CDR3 is CASSSTGTDGYTF. DNA of the CDR3: TGTGCCAGCAGCAGTACCGGGACTGACGGCTACACCTTC. V is TRBV6-5 and J is TRBJ1-2; tentative D call: TRBD1 (5 bases). CDR3 length: 13 residues. The V end was cut by 6 bases, the J end by 8 bases, with 16 bases between. Germline loops: CDR1 MNHEY, CDR2 SVGAGI.

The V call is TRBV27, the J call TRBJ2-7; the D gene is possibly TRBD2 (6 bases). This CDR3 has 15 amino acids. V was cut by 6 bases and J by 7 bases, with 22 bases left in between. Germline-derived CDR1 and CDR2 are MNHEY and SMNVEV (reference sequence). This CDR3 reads CASRQREGPAGEQYF. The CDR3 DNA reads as TGTGCCAGCAGACAGAGAGAGGGACCGGCGGGGGAGCAGTACTTC.

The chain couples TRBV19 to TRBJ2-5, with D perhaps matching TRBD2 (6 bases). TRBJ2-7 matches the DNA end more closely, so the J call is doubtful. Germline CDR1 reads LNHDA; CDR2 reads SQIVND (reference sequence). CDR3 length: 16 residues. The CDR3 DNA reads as TGTGCCAGTAGTTCCTCCGGAGGGGTAGGGTCCTACGAGCAGTACTTC. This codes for CASSSSGGVGSYEQYF.

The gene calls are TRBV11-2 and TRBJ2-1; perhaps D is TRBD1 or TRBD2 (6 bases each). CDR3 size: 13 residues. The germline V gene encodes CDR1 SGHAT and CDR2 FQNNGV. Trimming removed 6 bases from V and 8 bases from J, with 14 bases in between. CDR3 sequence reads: CASRRGAGDEQFF. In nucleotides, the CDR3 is TGTGCCAGCAGGAGGGGGGCTGGGGATGAGCAGTTCTTC.

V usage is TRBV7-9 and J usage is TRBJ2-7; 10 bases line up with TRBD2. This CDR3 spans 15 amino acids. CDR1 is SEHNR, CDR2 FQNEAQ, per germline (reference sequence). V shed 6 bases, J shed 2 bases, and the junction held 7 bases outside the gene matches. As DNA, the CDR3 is TGTGCCAGCAGAGGCCTAGCGGGAGAGCCCTACGAGCAGTACTTC. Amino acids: CASRGLAGEPYEQYF.

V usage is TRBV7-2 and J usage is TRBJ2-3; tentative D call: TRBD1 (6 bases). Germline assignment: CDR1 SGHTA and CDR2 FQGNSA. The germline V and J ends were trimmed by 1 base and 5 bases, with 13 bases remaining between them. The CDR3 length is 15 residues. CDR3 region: CASSLVLGGKDTQYF. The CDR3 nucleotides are TGTGCCAGCAGCTTAGTCCTAGGGGGTAAAGATACGCAGTATTTT.

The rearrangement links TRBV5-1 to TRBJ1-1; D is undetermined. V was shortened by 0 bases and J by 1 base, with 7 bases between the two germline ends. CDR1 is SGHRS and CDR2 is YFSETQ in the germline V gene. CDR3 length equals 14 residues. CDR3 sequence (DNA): TGCGCCAGCAGCTTGGGTCCGGCGAACACTGAAGCTTTCTTT. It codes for CASSLGPANTEAFF.

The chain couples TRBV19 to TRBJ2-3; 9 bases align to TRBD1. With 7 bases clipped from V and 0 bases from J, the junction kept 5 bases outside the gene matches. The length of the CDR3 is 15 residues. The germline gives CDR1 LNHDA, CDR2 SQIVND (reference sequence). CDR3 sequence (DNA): TGTGCCAGTACCTTGGACAGGGGAAGCACAGATACGCAGTATTTT. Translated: CASTLDRGSTDTQYF.

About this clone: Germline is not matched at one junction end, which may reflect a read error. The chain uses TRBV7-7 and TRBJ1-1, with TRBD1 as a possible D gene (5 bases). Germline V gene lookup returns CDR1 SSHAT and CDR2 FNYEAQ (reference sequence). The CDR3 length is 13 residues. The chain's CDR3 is CASSLDWGTEAFF. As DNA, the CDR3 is TGTGCTAGCAGCTTAGATTGGGGGACTGAAGCTTTCTTT.

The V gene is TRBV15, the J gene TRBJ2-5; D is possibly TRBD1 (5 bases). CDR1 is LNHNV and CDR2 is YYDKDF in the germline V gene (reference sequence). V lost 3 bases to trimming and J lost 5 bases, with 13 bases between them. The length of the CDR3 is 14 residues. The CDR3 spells CATSSAGLSETQYF. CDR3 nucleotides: TGTGCCACCAGCAGCGCAGGGTTATCGGAGACCCAGTACTTC.

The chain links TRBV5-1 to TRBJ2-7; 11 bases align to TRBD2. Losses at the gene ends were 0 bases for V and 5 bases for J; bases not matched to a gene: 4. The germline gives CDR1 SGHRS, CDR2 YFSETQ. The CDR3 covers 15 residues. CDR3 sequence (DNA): TGCGCCAGCAGCTTGGGACTAGCGGGGTGGGACGAGCAGTACTTC. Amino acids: CASSLGLAGWDEQYF.

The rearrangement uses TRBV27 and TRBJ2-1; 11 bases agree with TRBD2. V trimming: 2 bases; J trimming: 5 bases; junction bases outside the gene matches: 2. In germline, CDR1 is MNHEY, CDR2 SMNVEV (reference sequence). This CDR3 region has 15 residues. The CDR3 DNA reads TGTGCCAGCAGTTTAACTAGCGGGGGTAACAATGAGCAGTTCTTC. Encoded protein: CASSLTSGGNNEQFF.

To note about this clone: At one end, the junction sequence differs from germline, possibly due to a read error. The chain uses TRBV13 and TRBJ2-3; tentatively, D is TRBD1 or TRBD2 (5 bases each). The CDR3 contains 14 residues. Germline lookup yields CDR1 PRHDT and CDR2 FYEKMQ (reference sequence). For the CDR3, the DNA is TGTGCCAGCAGCCTCAAGGGGACCGGGGATAGGCAGTATTTT. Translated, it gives CASSLKGTGDRQYF.

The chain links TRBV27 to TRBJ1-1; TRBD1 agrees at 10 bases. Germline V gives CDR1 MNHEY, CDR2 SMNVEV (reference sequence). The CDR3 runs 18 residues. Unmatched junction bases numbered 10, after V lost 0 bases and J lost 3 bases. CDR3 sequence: CASSLSWGTGVKYTEAFF. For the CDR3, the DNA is TGTGCCAGCAGTTTATCTTGGGGGACAGGGGTTAAGTACACTGAAGCTTTCTTT.

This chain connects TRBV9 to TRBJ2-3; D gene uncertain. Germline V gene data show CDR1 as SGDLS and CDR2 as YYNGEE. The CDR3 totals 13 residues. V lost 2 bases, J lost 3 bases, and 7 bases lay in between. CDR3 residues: CASSVGRTDTQYF. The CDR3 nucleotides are TGTGCCAGCAGCGTCGGACGTACAGATACGCAGTATTTT.

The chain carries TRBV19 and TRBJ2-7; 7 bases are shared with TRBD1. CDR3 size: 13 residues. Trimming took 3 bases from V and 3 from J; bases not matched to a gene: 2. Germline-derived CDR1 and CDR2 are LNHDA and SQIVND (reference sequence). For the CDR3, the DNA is TGTGCCAGTAGTATGAGACAGGGCTACGAGCAGTACTTC. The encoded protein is CASSMRQGYEQYF.

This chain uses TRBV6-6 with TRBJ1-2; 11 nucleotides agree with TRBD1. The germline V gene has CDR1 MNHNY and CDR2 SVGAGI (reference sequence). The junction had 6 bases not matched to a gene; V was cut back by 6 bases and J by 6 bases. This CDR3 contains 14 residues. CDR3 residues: CASSRGQGANGYTF. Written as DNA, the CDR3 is TGTGCCAGCAGCCGCGGACAGGGGGCGAATGGCTACACCTTC.

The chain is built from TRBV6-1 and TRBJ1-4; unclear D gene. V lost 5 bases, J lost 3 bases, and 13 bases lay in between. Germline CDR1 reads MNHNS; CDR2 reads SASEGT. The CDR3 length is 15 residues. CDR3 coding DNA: TGTGCCAGCAGTCTACGGTTGGGCGCTAATGAAAAACTGTTTTTT. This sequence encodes CASSLRLGANEKLFF.

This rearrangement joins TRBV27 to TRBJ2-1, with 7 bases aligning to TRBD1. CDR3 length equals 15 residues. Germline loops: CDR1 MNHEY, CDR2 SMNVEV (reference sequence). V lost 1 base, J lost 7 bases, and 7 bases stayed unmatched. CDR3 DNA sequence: TGTGCCAGCAGTTTATGGCCAGGGGGTGGGAATGAGCAGTTCTTC. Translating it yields CASSLWPGGGNEQFF.

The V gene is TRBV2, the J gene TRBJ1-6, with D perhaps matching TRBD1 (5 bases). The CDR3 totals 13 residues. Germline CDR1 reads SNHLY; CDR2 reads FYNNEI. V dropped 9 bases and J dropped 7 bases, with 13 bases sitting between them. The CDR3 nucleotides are TGTGCCAGACAGAGCAGGGAAAATTCACCCCTCCACTTT. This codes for CARQSRENSPLHF. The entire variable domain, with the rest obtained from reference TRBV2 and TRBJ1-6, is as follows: EPEVTQTPSHQVTQMGQEVILRCVPISNHLYFYWYRQILGQKVEFLVSFYNNEISEKSEIFDDQFSVERPDGSNFTLKIRSTKLEDSAMYFCARQSRENSPLHFGNGTRLTVT.

CDR3 loop: CASSRGLREQYF. As DNA, the CDR3 is TGTGCCAGCAGCCGGGGGTTACGAGAGCAGTACTTC. The chain carries TRBV5-6 and TRBJ2-7, with D possibly being TRBD2 (6 bases). Trimming pared 4 bases from V and 7 bases from J, leaving 12 bases between. Germline V gene lookup returns CDR1 SGHDT and CDR2 YYEEEE. The CDR3 length is 12 residues.

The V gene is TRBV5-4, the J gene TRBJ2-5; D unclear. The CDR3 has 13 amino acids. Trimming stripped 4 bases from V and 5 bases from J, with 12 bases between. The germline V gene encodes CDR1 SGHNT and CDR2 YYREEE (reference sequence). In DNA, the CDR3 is TGTGCCAGCAGCCTTGGGAAGTCGGAGACCCAGTACTTC. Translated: CASSLGKSETQYF.

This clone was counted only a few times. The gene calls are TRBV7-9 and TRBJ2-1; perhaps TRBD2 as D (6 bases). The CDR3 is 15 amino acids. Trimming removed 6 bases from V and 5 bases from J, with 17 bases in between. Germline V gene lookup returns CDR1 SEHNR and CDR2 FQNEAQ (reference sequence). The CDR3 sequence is CASRIAVPSDNEQFF. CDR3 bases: TGTGCCAGCAGGATAGCGGTTCCTTCAGACAATGAGCAGTTCTTC.

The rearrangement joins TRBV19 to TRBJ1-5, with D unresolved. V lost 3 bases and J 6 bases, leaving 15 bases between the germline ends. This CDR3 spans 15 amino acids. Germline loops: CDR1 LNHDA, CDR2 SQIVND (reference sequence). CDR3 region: CASSMYRDSSQPQHF. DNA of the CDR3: TGTGCCAGTAGTATGTATCGGGATTCGAGTCAGCCCCAGCATTTT.

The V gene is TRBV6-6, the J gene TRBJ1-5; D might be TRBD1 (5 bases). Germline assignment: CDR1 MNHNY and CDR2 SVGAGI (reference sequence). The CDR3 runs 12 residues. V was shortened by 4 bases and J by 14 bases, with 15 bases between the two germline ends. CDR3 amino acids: CASSSQGPGKHF. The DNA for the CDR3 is TGTGCCAGCAGTTCCCAGGGCCCTGGGAAGCATTTT.

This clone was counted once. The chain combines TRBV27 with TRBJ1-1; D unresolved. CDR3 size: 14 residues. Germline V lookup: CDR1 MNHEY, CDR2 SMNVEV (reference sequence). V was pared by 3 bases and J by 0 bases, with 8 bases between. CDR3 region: CASSFSPLNTEAFF. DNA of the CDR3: TGTGCCAGCAGTTTTTCGCCTTTGAACACTGAAGCTTTCTTT.

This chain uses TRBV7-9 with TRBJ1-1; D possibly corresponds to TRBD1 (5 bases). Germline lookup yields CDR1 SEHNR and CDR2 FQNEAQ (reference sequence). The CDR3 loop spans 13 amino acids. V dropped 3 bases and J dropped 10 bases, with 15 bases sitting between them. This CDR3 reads CASSLGTGSGAFF. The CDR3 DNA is TGTGCCAGCAGCTTGGGTACAGGCAGTGGAGCTTTCTTT.

The CDR3 is CASSVGRSNQPQHF. For the CDR3, the DNA is TGTGCCAGCAGCGTAGGACGGAGCAATCAGCCCCAGCATTTT. The chain carries TRBV5-6 and TRBJ1-5, with D hard to call. V was shortened by 4 bases and J by 1 base, with 9 bases between the two germline ends. CDR1 SGHDT and CDR2 YYEEEE come from the germline V gene. The CDR3 totals 14 residues.

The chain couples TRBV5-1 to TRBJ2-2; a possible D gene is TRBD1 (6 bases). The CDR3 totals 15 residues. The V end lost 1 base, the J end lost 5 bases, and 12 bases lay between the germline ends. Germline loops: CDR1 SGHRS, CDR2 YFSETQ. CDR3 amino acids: CASSLTGSGTGELFF. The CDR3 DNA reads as TGCGCCAGCAGCTTGACAGGGTCAGGAACCGGGGAGCTGTTTTTT.

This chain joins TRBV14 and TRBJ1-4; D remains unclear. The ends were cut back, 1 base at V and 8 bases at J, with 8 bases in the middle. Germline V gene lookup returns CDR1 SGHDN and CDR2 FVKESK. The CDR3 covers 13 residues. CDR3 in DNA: TGTGCCAGCAGCCAAGGGGAAAGGGAAAAACTGTTTTTT. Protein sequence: CASSQGEREKLFF.